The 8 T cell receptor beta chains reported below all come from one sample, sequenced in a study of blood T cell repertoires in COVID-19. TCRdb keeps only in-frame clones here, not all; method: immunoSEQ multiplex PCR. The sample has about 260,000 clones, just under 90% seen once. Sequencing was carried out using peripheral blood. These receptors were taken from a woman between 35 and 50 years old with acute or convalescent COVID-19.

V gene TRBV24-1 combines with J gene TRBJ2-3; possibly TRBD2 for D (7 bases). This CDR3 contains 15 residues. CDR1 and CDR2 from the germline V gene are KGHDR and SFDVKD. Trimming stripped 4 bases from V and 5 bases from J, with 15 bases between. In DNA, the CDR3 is TGTGCCACCAGTGACCTAGGGGGGGGGCTAGATACGCAGTATTTT. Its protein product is CATSDLGGGLDTQYF.

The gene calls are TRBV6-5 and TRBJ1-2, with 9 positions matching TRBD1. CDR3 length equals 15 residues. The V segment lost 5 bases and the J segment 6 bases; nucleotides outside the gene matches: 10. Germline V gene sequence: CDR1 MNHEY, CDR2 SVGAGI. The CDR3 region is CASSRLPGQGDGYTF. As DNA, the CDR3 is TGTGCCAGCAGTCGCCTCCCGGGACAGGGTGATGGCTACACCTTC.

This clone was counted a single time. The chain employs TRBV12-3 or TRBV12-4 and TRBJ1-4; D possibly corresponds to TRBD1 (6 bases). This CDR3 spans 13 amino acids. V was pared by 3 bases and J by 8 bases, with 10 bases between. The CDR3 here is CASSFTGMEKLFF. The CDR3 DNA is TGTGCCAGCAGTTTTACAGGGATGGAAAAACTGTTTTTT.

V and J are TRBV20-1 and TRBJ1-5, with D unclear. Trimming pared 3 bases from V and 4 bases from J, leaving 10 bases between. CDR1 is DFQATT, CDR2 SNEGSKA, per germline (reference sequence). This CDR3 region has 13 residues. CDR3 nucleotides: TGCAGTGCTAGTTTTGCGGCGAATCAGCCCCAGCATTTT. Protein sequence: CSASFAANQPQHF.

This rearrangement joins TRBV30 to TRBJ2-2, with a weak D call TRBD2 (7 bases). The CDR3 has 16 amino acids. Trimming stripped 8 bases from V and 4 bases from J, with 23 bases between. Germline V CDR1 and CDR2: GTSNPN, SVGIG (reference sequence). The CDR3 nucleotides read TGTGCCGGGGGGCGAGAAGCGGGGCAAGGCACCGGGGAGCTGTTTTTT. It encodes CAGGREAGQGTGELFF. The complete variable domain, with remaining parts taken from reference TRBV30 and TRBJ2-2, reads SQTIHQWPATLVQPVGSPLSLECTVEGTSNPNLYWYRQAAGRGLQLLFYSVGIGQISSEVPQNLSASRPQDRQFILSSKKLLLSDSGFYLCAGGREAGQGTGELFFGEGSRLTVL.

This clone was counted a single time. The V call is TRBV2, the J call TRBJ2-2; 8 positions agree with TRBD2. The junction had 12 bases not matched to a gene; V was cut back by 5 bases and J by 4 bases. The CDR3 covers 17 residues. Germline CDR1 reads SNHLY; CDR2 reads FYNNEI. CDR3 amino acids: CASSRILAGRGTGELFF. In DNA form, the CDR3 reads TGTGCCAGCAGTCGTATCTTAGCGGGGAGGGGCACCGGGGAGCTGTTTTTT. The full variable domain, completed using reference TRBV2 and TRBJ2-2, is EPEVTQTPSHQVTQMGQEVILRCVPISNHLYFYWYRQILGQKVEFLVSFYNNEISEKSEIFDDQFSVERPDGSNFTLKIRSTKLEDSAMYFCASSRILAGRGTGELFFGEGSRLTVL.

The CDR3 region is CATSRVIGGAGGYTF. CDR3 coding DNA: TGTGCCACCAGCAGAGTTATAGGGGGCGCGGGTGGCTACACCTTC. The chain carries TRBV15 and TRBJ1-2, with 7 positions matching TRBD1. Germline CDR1 and CDR2: LNHNV and YYDKDF (reference sequence). The J segment lost 7 bases and the V segment lost 1 base, leaving 9 bases of the junction unmatched. The CDR3 spans 15 residues.

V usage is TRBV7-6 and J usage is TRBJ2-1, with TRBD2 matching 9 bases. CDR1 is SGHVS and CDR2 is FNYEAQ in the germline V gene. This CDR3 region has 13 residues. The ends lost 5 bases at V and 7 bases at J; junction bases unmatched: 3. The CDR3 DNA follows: TGTGCCAGCAGCCGGCGGGGGGGAAATGAGCAGTTCTTC. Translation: CASSRRGGNEQFF.